The TCR beta chain described here comes from a study of shared clonotypes between healthy human individuals. Deep-level assay runs were performed. Original processing notes: Without quality scores, immunoSEQ junctional reads could not be filtered like full-length reads. TCRdb's table, derived via immunoSEQ multiplex PCR, lists solely in-frame clones and lacks some. V, J and clone size derive from that table, while D and trimming were established from the DNA sequence. Of a few million clones detected, approximately 95% appear once; the ten largest clones hold under 0.45%. Study outcomes and limitations: The generation probabilities recorded for non-shared clonotypes fell below those of clonotypes shared by all four donors. Shared across a few donors were around 5% of the naive CD4 clonotypes.

Trimming left V 4 bases short and J 0 bases short, with 13 bases between. CDR1 SGHTA and CDR2 FQGTGA come from the germline V gene. The CDR3 loop spans 17 amino acids. A note on this clone: Antigen specificity is unknown.

The sample consisted of naive CD4+ T cells from PBMCs. Subset indicated: CD45RA+ positively selected. The gene calls are TRBV7-3 and TRBJ2-6, with D perhaps assigned TRBD1 or TRBD2 (5 bases each). The clonotype was recovered from a man aged 18-30 years in good health. Some clones in this sample may be carry-over from other donors' samples. In DNA form, the CDR3 reads TGTGCCAGCAGCTGGGGGACGGCGAACTCTGGGGCCAACGTCCTGACTTTC. This gives the protein CASSWGTANSGANVLTF.